The 27 T cell receptor beta chains reported below all come from one sample, sequenced in a study of cytomegalovirus exposure and HLA in healthy donors. The PCR contained 60 Vbeta and 13 Jbeta primers. The method was immunoSEQ multiplex PCR; TCRdb's version includes in-frame clones alone and lacks a portion of them. The table shows more than 110,000 clones, with around 70% occurring only once. The sequencing input was PBMCs. The receptors were gathered from a woman aged 60-75 years in good health and CMV-seropositive.

This clone was counted a single time. V usage is TRBV2 and J usage is TRBJ1-1; 8 positions match TRBD1. The germline V gene has CDR1 SNHLY and CDR2 FYNNEI. The V gene end was trimmed by 6 bases and the J gene end by 4 bases; junction bases not matched to a gene: 4. The length of the CDR3 is 13 residues. This chain's CDR3 is CASSLGQGTEAFF. The DNA for the CDR3 is TGTGCCAGCAGCCTCGGACAGGGCACTGAAGCTTTCTTT. Based on the CDR3 plus reference TRBV2 and TRBJ1-1, the full variable domain is EPEVTQTPSHQVTQMGQEVILRCVPISNHLYFYWYRQILGQKVEFLVSFYNNEISEKSEIFDDQFSVERPDGSNFTLKIRSTKLEDSAMYFCASSLGQGTEAFFGQGTRLTVV.

V usage is TRBV6-1 and J usage is TRBJ1-2; 8 bases are a match to TRBD1. The CDR3 runs to 13 residues. J gave up 0 bases and V 8 bases, and 2 bases lay outside the gene matches. From germline, CDR1 is MNHNS and CDR2 SASEGT. CDR3 in amino acids: CASAGQANYGYTF. CDR3 in DNA: TGTGCCAGCGCGGGACAGGCTAACTATGGCTACACCTTC.

V gene TRBV6-1 combines with J gene TRBJ1-5; perhaps TRBD1 as D (6 bases). The CDR3 extends over 15 amino acids. Trimming took off 6 bases at V and 2 bases at J, with 14 bases between the two ends. Germline values: CDR1 MNHNS, CDR2 SASEGT. The CDR3 DNA is TGTGCCAGCAGGGGCTCAGGGGCTGGCAATCAGCCCCAGCATTTT. It codes for CASRGSGAGNQPQHF.

This clone has only a few counts. The chain links TRBV27 to TRBJ1-2, with TRBD1 matching over 7 bases. V shed 5 bases and J 0 bases; nucleotides not matched to a gene: 21. The CDR3 contains 20 residues. CDR1 MNHEY and CDR2 SMNVEV come from the germline V gene (reference sequence). The CDR3 DNA reads as TGTGCCAGCAGTAAGAGGGGGCCGGGGGACAGATTTTATTCTAACTATGGCTACACCTTC. This sequence encodes CASSKRGPGDRFYSNYGYTF.

This clone has ten or more counts. The chain has TRBV6-1 and TRBJ1-1; D call uncertain. The CDR3 runs to 13 residues. Trimming removed 6 bases at V and 0 bases at J, with 8 bases between. The germline V gene has CDR1 MNHNS and CDR2 SASEGT. The CDR3 sequence: CASRAIMNTEAFF. The CDR3 region has the DNA TGTGCCAGCAGAGCGATAATGAACACTGAAGCTTTCTTT.

The rearrangement joins TRBV9 to TRBJ2-2; 10 nucleotides agree with TRBD2. Trimming at V came to 1 base and at J to 5 bases, leaving 5 bases not matched to a gene. The CDR3 extends over 16 amino acids. The germline V gene has CDR1 SGDLS and CDR2 YYNGEE. The CDR3 protein is CASSVTSGAITGELFF. The CDR3 DNA sequence: TGTGCCAGCAGCGTAACTAGCGGGGCGATAACCGGGGAGCTGTTTTTT.

This chain joins TRBV30 and TRBJ2-7; 10 bases fit TRBD2. From germline, CDR1 is GTSNPN and CDR2 SVGIG (reference sequence). This CDR3 has 14 amino acids. V shed 3 bases and J 6 bases; nucleotides not matched to a gene: 8. The CDR3 here is CAWRGPGLAIEQYF. CDR3 DNA sequence: TGTGCCTGGAGAGGTCCGGGACTAGCGATCGAGCAGTACTTC.

This rearrangement joins TRBV15 to TRBJ2-1; 8 nucleotides match TRBD2. This CDR3 region has 16 residues. Germline V lookup: CDR1 LNHNV, CDR2 YYDKDF (reference sequence). V lost 1 base to trimming and J lost 5 bases; unmatched junction nucleotides: 7. CDR3 loop: CATSRGGGLADNEQFF. CDR3 bases: TGTGCCACCAGCAGAGGAGGAGGACTAGCTGACAATGAGCAGTTCTTC.

The rearrangement uses TRBV7-6 and TRBJ2-3, with 7 bases that match TRBD2. CDR1 and CDR2 from the germline V gene are SGHVS and FNYEAQ. Trimming took 3 bases from V and 3 from J; bases not matched to a gene: 3. This CDR3 is built from 14 residues. The CDR3 loop reads CASSLFGRTDTQYF. The CDR3 DNA sequence: TGTGCCAGCAGCTTGTTCGGGAGGACAGATACGCAGTATTTT.

The chain uses TRBV10-2 and TRBJ2-1; TRBD2 matches 11 bases. The V gene's germline CDR1 is WSHSY and CDR2 SAAADI. The CDR3 is 16 residues long. V was clipped by 0 bases and J by 10 bases; unmatched bases: 8. This chain's CDR3 is CASSESIAGGPVEQFF. For the CDR3, the DNA is TGCGCCAGCAGTGAGTCCATAGCGGGAGGGCCTGTGGAGCAGTTCTTC.

The table lists this clone with a few counts. V gene TRBV11-1 combines with J gene TRBJ1-2, with 11 bases fitting TRBD1. With V trimmed by 3 bases and J by 8 bases, 2 bases remained unmatched. Per the germline V gene, CDR1 is SGHAT and CDR2 is FQDESV (reference sequence). The CDR3 is 13 amino acids. The CDR3 DNA is TGTGCCAGCAGCTTGGACAGGGGGCCGGGCTACACCTTC. It is translated as CASSLDRGPGYTF.

There are a few counts of this clone. The CDR3 sequence: CASSLFQAGANVLTF. As DNA, the CDR3 is TGTGCCAGCAGCTTATTCCAGGCCGGGGCCAACGTCCTGACTTTC. The gene calls are TRBV11-1 and TRBJ2-6; D uncertain. V gave up 2 bases and J gave up 4 bases, with 9 bases separating them. The germline V gene has CDR1 SGHAT and CDR2 FQDESV (reference sequence). This CDR3 is built from 15 residues.

The rearrangement uses TRBV6-1 and TRBJ1-1; 7 bases fit TRBD1. CDR1 is MNHNS, CDR2 SASEGT, per germline. The junction had 7 bases not matched to a gene; V was cut back by 6 bases and J by 6 bases. The CDR3 has 13 residues. The DNA of the CDR3 is TGTGCCAGCAGGCCCACAGGGGACGCTGAAGCTTTCTTT. It translates to CASRPTGDAEAFF.

The V and J genes are TRBV10-1 and TRBJ2-1, with TRBD2 as a possible D gene (5 bases). Germline V lookup: CDR1 WNHNN, CDR2 SYGVQD (reference sequence). The CDR3 sequence is 13 residues long. Deletions cut 0 bases from V and 15 bases from J, with 15 bases between. The chain's CDR3 is CASSESGITGGFF. The CDR3 region has the DNA TGCGCCAGCAGTGAGTCGGGAATAACCGGAGGGTTCTTC.

The chain is built from TRBV29-1 and TRBJ2-6; 9 nucleotides line up with TRBD1. Per germline, CDR1 SQVTM and CDR2 ANQGSEA. The V gene end was trimmed by 5 bases and the J gene end by 3 bases; junction bases not matched to a gene: 8. The CDR3 totals 16 residues. The CDR3 region is CSVRGDRVNGANVLTF. DNA for the CDR3: TGCAGCGTTCGAGGGGACAGGGTAAATGGGGCCAACGTCCTGACTTTC.

The chain recombines TRBV18 with TRBJ2-2; 11 bases are a match to TRBD1. Germline V lookup: CDR1 KGHSH, CDR2 LQKENI. There are 16 residues in the CDR3. Trimming took 1 base from V and 6 from J; bases not matched to a gene: 4. CDR3 nucleotide sequence: TGTGCCAGCTCACCACAACCGGGACAGGGGGCCGGGGAGCTGTTTTTT. As protein: CASSPQPGQGAGELFF.

This clone was detected a few times. This chain connects TRBV19 to TRBJ1-1; D not resolved. Germline V gene lookup returns CDR1 LNHDA and CDR2 SQIVND (reference sequence). The V end lost 3 bases, the J end lost 1 base, and 9 bases lay between the germline ends. This CDR3 region has 14 residues. The CDR3 nucleotides are TGTGCCAGTAGTATTCGAGGCGAGAACACTGAAGCTTTCTTT. Its translation: CASSIRGENTEAFF.

This clone has a handful of counts. The chain combines TRBV10-3 with TRBJ1-1, with D hard to call. V dropped 6 bases and J dropped 0 bases, with 11 bases sitting between them. The CDR3 consists of 14 residues. CDR1 is ENHRY, CDR2 SYGVKD, per germline. CDR3 loop: CAIRTGQVNTEAFF. The DNA for the CDR3 is TGTGCCATCAGAACCGGTCAGGTGAACACTGAAGCTTTCTTT.

This clone came up once. The V gene is TRBV5-1, the J gene TRBJ2-3; TRBD2 aligns across 14 bases. V dropped 4 bases and J dropped 4; count of bases not matched to a gene: 11. The CDR3 sequence is 18 residues long. CDR1 is SGHRS and CDR2 is YFSETQ in the germline V gene. CDR3 sequence reads: CASSNPGLAGVSADTQYF. CDR3 bases: TGCGCCAGCAGCAATCCGGGACTAGCGGGAGTTTCGGCAGATACGCAGTATTTT.

This chain joins TRBV18 and TRBJ2-6; D not resolved. The V gene lost 1 base and the J gene lost 0 bases, with 10 bases spanning the gap. Germline lookup yields CDR1 KGHSH and CDR2 LQKENI. The CDR3 covers 17 residues. The CDR3, as DNA: TGTGCCAGCTCACCACAGCAACTTCGCTCTGGGGCCAACGTCCTGACTTTC. Translated: CASSPQQLRSGANVLTF.

J is TRBJ1-5 and V is TRBV9, with D possibly matching TRBD1 (6 bases). V was clipped by 0 bases and J by 1 base, with 8 bases between them. The length of the CDR3 is 15 residues. Germline CDR1 reads SGDLS; CDR2 reads YYNGEE. CDR3 nucleotide sequence: TGTGCCAGCAGCGTAGGGCAGGGGAGCAATCAGCCCCAGCATTTT. Encoded protein: CASSVGQGSNQPQHF.

The genes are TRBV6-6 and TRBJ2-7, with 9 bases lining up with TRBD1. With 5 bases clipped from V and 5 bases from J, the junction kept 4 bases outside the gene matches. CDR1 is MNHNY, CDR2 SVGAGI, per germline (reference sequence). The CDR3 runs to 13 residues. As DNA, the CDR3 is TGTGCCAGCAGTCCCCGACAGGGGGACGAGCAGTACTTC. Translating it yields CASSPRQGDEQYF.

This clone was seen more than once but under ten times. The chain has TRBV7-9 and TRBJ1-1; TRBD1 matches 7 bases. V lost 5 bases to trimming and J lost 0 bases; unmatched junction nucleotides: 6. The CDR3 is 15 amino acids. Germline CDR1 is SEHNR and CDR2 is FQNEAQ (reference sequence). CDR3 amino acids: CASSISGGMNTEAFF. The CDR3 DNA sequence: TGTGCCAGCAGCATCTCAGGGGGGATGAACACTGAAGCTTTCTTT.

The chain joins TRBV7-9 to TRBJ1-2; the D is unclear. The CDR3 is 13 amino acids. The V gene lost 0 bases and the J gene lost 3 bases, with 5 bases spanning the gap. Germline CDR1 SEHNR, CDR2 FQNEAQ (reference sequence). The CDR3 here is CASSLAGDYGYTF. For the CDR3, the DNA is TGTGCCAGCAGCTTAGCCGGAGACTATGGCTACACCTTC. The full variable domain, rest sourced from reference TRBV7-9 and TRBJ1-2, is DTGVSQNPRHKITKRGQNVTFRCDPISEHNRLYWYRQTLGQGPEFLTYFQNEAQLEKSRLLSDRFSAERPKGSFSTLEIQRTEQGDSAMYLCASSLAGDYGYTFGSGTRLTVV.

The rearrangement links TRBV6-5 to TRBJ2-2; 10 nucleotides line up with TRBD2. V trimming: 4 bases; J trimming: 7 bases; junction bases outside the gene matches: 9. Germline loops: CDR1 MNHEY, CDR2 SVGAGI. This CDR3 contains 16 residues. This CDR3 is CASSWTSGPAGGELFF. In DNA form, the CDR3 reads TGTGCCAGCAGTTGGACTAGCGGCCCCGCCGGCGGGGAGCTGTTTTTT.

The chain couples TRBV4-1 to TRBJ2-1, with D perhaps TRBD2 (6 bases). Trimming removed 5 bases from V and 4 bases from J, with 12 bases in between. The germline V gene has CDR1 MGHRA and CDR2 YSYEKL. CDR3 size: 14 residues. CDR3 nucleotide sequence: TGCGCCAGCAGCAGGTGGGAGGCGTACAATGAGCAGTTCTTC. It is translated as CASSRWEAYNEQFF.

This chain connects TRBV6-1 to TRBJ1-6, with TRBD1 matching over 8 bases. Trimming at V came to 1 base and at J to 9 bases, leaving 5 bases not matched to a gene. Per germline, CDR1 MNHNS and CDR2 SASEGT. This CDR3 comprises 15 residues. The CDR3 region has the DNA TGTGCCAGCAGTGAAGGTACAGGGACAGGTTCACCCCTCCACTTT. This sequence encodes CASSEGTGTGSPLHF.